These 5 T cell receptor beta chains were sequenced from one sample in a study of low-dose radiotherapy and immunotherapy resistance in tumors. Specified time point: before trial treatment. With TRAV- and TRBV-specific primers, first-strand cDNA was made, covering the alpha and beta chains. With a V-primer adapter and a constant-region primer, TCRs were amplified for about 22 PCR cycles. TCRdb re-derived calls from the reads in MiXCR, one entry per CDR3 protein. The data show 80,000 to 95,000 distinct CDR3 sequences, 9% to 9.5% seen once. The source was PBMCs, collected before treatment. The receptor source for this set is a male donor with prostate cancer.

This clonotype was found many times. The chain carries TRBV5-8 and TRBJ2-1; the match to TRBD1 covers 7 bases. This CDR3 has 14 residues. V gave up 0 bases and J gave up 3 bases; unmatched junction bases: 0. From germline, CDR1 is SGHTS and CDR2 YDEGEE. The CDR3: CASSLGQGYNEQFF. The CDR3 coding sequence is TGTGCCAGCAGCTTGGGACAGGGCTACAATGAGCAGTTCTTC.

The rearrangement uses TRBV27 and TRBJ1-1; D is uncertain. This CDR3 spans 14 amino acids. Germline V gene sequence: CDR1 MNHEY, CDR2 SMNVEV (reference sequence). The V and J ends lost 2 bases and 0 bases respectively, with 7 bases between them. CDR3 coding DNA: TGTGCCAGCAGTTTAAAGGGCCTGAACACTGAAGCTTTCTTT. Translation: CASSLKGLNTEAFF.

This clonotype was counted a single time. The CDR3 nucleotides are TGTGCCAGCAGCTTTGGGACAGGGCTGGCCGAGCAGTACTTC. It translates to CASSFGTGLAEQYF. This chain connects TRBV5-5 to TRBJ2-7; TRBD1 matches at 9 bases. The CDR3 sequence is 14 residues long. From germline, CDR1 is SGHKS and CDR2 YYEKEE (reference sequence). V dropped 2 bases and J dropped 6; count of bases not matched to a gene: 6.

There are many counts of this clonotype. The genes are TRBV28 and TRBJ1-2; 8 bases line up with TRBD1. Germline assignment: CDR1 MDHEN and CDR2 SYDVKM. The CDR3 consists of 15 residues. The ends lost 6 bases at V and 4 bases at J; junction bases unmatched: 10. The CDR3 coding sequence is TGTGCCAGCAGGGTTACAGGGGGAGGAAGCTATGGCTACACCTTC. This translates into CASRVTGGGSYGYTF.

This clonotype was seen ten or more times. The chain is built from TRBV9 and TRBJ2-1; no reliable D call. CDR1 and CDR2 from the germline V gene are SGDLS and YYNGEE. Trimming pared 0 bases from V and 10 bases from J, leaving 14 bases between. CDR3 length: 14 amino acids. The CDR3 nucleotides read TGTGCCAGCAGCGTAGACCTAACAGCCAGCGAGCAGTTCTTC. As protein: CASSVDLTASEQFF.